The 32 T cell receptor beta chains given below trace back to one sample, sequenced in a study of T-cell reconstitution after alpha-beta-depleted transplantation in children. Preparation of the TCRbeta library used unique molecular identifiers. TCRdb reprocessed the PCR reads with MiXCR, giving one entry per CDR3 protein. The sample contains approximately 520,000 distinct CDR3 sequences, approximately 30% of which appear only once. This sample comprised PBMCs from the stem cell graft donor, obtained from the stem cell graft. Source of these receptors: a human donor who donated a stem cell graft to a child with aplastic anemia.

CDR3 bases: TGTGCCAGTAGTCCCGTTACGACAGGGGGCTCCTACGAGCAGTACTTC. Translating it yields CASSPVTTGGSYEQYF. This chain links TRBV19 with TRBJ2-7; TRBD1 aligns across 9 bases. CDR1 and CDR2 (germline): LNHDA, SQIVND (reference sequence). CDR3 size: 16 residues. Unmatched junction bases numbered 8, after V lost 5 bases and J lost 0 bases.

This clonotype was seen a handful of times. The rearrangement uses TRBV5-4 and TRBJ2-2, with no clear D. The CDR3 sequence is 16 residues long. Trimming took off 0 bases at V and 0 bases at J, with 9 bases between the two ends. Per the germline V gene, CDR1 is SGHNT and CDR2 is YYREEE (reference sequence). CDR3: CASSLDYSSNTGELFF. CDR3 nucleotides: TGTGCCAGCAGCTTGGATTACTCCTCGAACACCGGGGAGCTGTTTTTT.

The chain employs TRBV3-1 and TRBJ1-1; D not resolved. CDR1 is LGHDT, CDR2 YNNKEL, per germline (reference sequence). V lost 0 bases and J 7 bases, leaving 15 bases between the germline ends. The CDR3 consists of 15 residues. The CDR3 bases are TGTGCCAGCAGCCAAGATTATCGTCGGACGAGTGAAGCTTTCTTT. This translates into CASSQDYRRTSEAFF.

This clonotype was observed a few times. This rearrangement joins TRBV18 to TRBJ2-3; D uncertain. Germline V CDR1 and CDR2: KGHSH, LQKENI. Deletions cut 1 base from V and 3 bases from J, with 17 bases between. The CDR3 extends over 17 amino acids. The CDR3, as DNA: TGTGCCAGCTCACCACTAATTAAACGGGCTGGGACAGATACGCAGTATTTT. Amino acids: CASSPLIKRAGTDTQYF.

This chain joins TRBV5-1 and TRBJ2-5; TRBD2 matches at 11 bases. The CDR3 is made up of 16 amino acids. Unmatched junction bases numbered 7, after V lost 4 bases and J lost 2 bases. Per germline, CDR1 SGHRS and CDR2 YFSETQ. The CDR3: CASSLLLAGGQETQYF. The CDR3 DNA follows: TGCGCCAGCAGCCTCCTTCTAGCGGGAGGTCAAGAGACCCAGTACTTC.

This clonotype turned up a few times. The chain is built from TRBV28 and TRBJ2-5; possible D gene TRBD1, 6 bases. Trimming removed 3 bases at V and 2 bases at J, with 13 bases between. The length of the CDR3 is 15 residues. Germline V gene data show CDR1 as MDHEN and CDR2 as SYDVKM. Here the CDR3 reads CASSLGRQGQETQYF. In DNA, the CDR3 is TGTGCCAGCAGTTTGGGTCGGCAGGGGCAAGAGACCCAGTACTTC.

The V call is TRBV5-5, the J call TRBJ1-2; weak D call: TRBD1 (5 bases). The CDR3 is 18 amino acids. V lost 0 bases to trimming and J lost 4 bases, with 22 bases between them. CDR1 SGHKS and CDR2 YYEKEE come from the germline V gene (reference sequence). The CDR3 nucleotides read TGTGCCAGCAGCTTGGATATTACGTCGGGTGCCAGGGCCTATGGCTACACCTTC. This sequence encodes CASSLDITSGARAYGYTF.

This clonotype was detected a few times. This chain connects TRBV20-1 to TRBJ1-2; D is perhaps TRBD1 (5 bases). The CDR3 loop spans 12 amino acids. CDR1 and CDR2 from the germline V gene are DFQATT and SNEGSKA (reference sequence). Trimming removed 3 bases at V and 7 bases at J, with 12 bases between. The CDR3 DNA reads TGCAGTGCTAGTTCCAGGGTGGGTGGCTACACCTTC. Translation: CSASSRVGGYTF.

The chain has TRBV14 and TRBJ1-3, with D possibly TRBD1 on 6 matching bases. Germline V gene sequence: CDR1 SGHDN, CDR2 FVKESK. This CDR3 has 15 residues. V lost 9 bases and J 0 bases, leaving 15 bases between the germline ends. The CDR3, as DNA: TGTGCCAGGCGTCGACCGGACAGCTCTGGAAACACCATATATTTT. Translating gives CARRRPDSSGNTIYF.

This clonotype has a count of ten or more. The V and J genes are TRBV18 and TRBJ2-3; D possibly corresponds to TRBD2 (6 bases). Germline CDR1 and CDR2: KGHSH and LQKENI. The CDR3 totals 16 residues. V gave up 0 bases and J gave up 7 bases, with 17 bases separating them. CDR3: CASSPPSAGLPNTQYF. CDR3 DNA: TGTGCCAGCTCACCACCGTCGGCGGGATTACCAAATACGCAGTATTTT.

This sequence joins TRBV30 and TRBJ2-7; no clear D gene. This CDR3 is built from 13 residues. Germline CDR1 reads GTSNPN; CDR2 reads SVGIG (reference sequence). The germline V and J ends were trimmed by 3 bases and 1 base, with 10 bases remaining between them. CDR3 coding DNA: TGTGCCTGGAGCGAATCGAATTCCTACGAGCAGTACTTC. Residues: CAWSESNSYEQYF.

The chain links TRBV11-3 to TRBJ2-1, with 12 bases matching TRBD2. The CDR3 spans 15 residues. V dropped 5 bases and J dropped 5; count of bases not matched to a gene: 4. Germline CDR1 SGHNT, CDR2 YENEEA. The CDR3 sequence: CASSARLAGDNEQFF. CDR3 DNA sequence: TGTGCCAGCAGCGCCCGACTAGCGGGAGACAATGAGCAGTTCTTC.

The V call is TRBV5-4, the J call TRBJ2-1; D might be TRBD2 (6 bases). Germline values: CDR1 SGHNT, CDR2 YYREEE (reference sequence). The V end lost 4 bases, the J end lost 7 bases, and 18 bases lay between the germline ends. CDR3 size: 15 residues. The CDR3 DNA sequence: TGTGCCAGCAGCCCAAAGGCCCCGGGAGAAAATGAGCAGTTCTTC. Residues: CASSPKAPGENEQFF.

The J gene is TRBJ1-4, the V gene TRBV10-3; no clear D gene. Trimming cost V 10 bases and J 4 bases, with 22 bases left between them. The CDR3 runs to 16 residues. Per the germline V gene, CDR1 is ENHRY and CDR2 is SYGVKD. CDR3 in DNA: TGTGCCACCATGCGTGCGAGCGGGAGGGTTAATGAAAAACTGTTTTTT. Translation: CATMRASGRVNEKLFF.

There are a few counts of this clonotype. The genes are TRBV6-5 and TRBJ2-7; D could derive from TRBD1 or TRBD2 (5 bases each). V was clipped by 5 bases and J by 3 bases, with 14 bases between them. Looked up from germline, CDR1 is MNHEY and CDR2 is SVGAGI. The CDR3 loop spans 14 amino acids. The CDR3 DNA reads TGTGCCAGCAGTCCCCGTATGAGGGGCTACGAGCAGTACGTC. The encoded protein is CASSPRMRGYEQYV.

This clonotype appeared a few times. V gene TRBV12-3 or TRBV12-4 combines with J gene TRBJ1-1; D remains ambiguous. Trimming shortened V by 7 bases and J by 7 bases, and 10 bases separated the two germline ends. The length of the CDR3 is 11 residues. The CDR3: CASTRGVEAFF. In DNA, the CDR3 is TGTGCCAGCACCCGCGGGGTTGAAGCTTTCTTT.

This clonotype was seen only a few times. The chain has TRBV15 and TRBJ2-7; D not certain. The germline V gene has CDR1 LNHNV and CDR2 YYDKDF (reference sequence). This CDR3 contains 14 residues. Trimming shortened V by 0 bases and J by 2 bases, and 8 bases separated the two germline ends. CDR3 sequence: CATSRDYTPYEQYF. The CDR3 DNA follows: TGTGCCACCAGCAGAGATTACACCCCCTACGAGCAGTACTTC. Based on the CDR3 plus reference TRBV15 and TRBJ2-7, the full variable domain is DAMVIQNPRYQVTQFGKPVTLSCSQTLNHNVMYWYQQKSSQAPKLLFHYYDKDFNNEADTPDNFQSRRPNTSFCFLDIRSPGLGDTAMYLCATSRDYTPYEQYFGPGTRLTVT.

The V gene is TRBV14, the J gene TRBJ1-2; D remains unclear. The CDR3 sequence is 13 residues long. In germline, CDR1 is SGHDN, CDR2 FVKESK. V gave up 1 base and J gave up 1 base, with 4 bases separating them. The CDR3 sequence is CASSQVINYGYTF. For the CDR3, the DNA is TGTGCCAGCAGCCAAGTGATTAACTATGGCTACACCTTC.

The rearrangement joins TRBV6-1 to TRBJ1-5; TRBD1 matches at 10 bases. This CDR3 has 16 residues. V gave up 3 bases and J gave up 2 bases; unmatched junction bases: 4. Germline V gene data show CDR1 as MNHNS and CDR2 as SASEGT. The CDR3 loop reads CASSDRDRGRNQPQHF. The CDR3 DNA sequence: TGTGCCAGCAGTGACCGGGACAGGGGTCGCAATCAGCCCCAGCATTTT.

The chain joins TRBV27 to TRBJ2-1, with 11 bases aligning to TRBD2. The ends lost 5 bases at V and 7 bases at J; junction bases unmatched: 10. The CDR3 totals 16 residues. CDR1 MNHEY and CDR2 SMNVEV come from the germline V gene (reference sequence). CDR3 nucleotide sequence: TGTGCCAGCAGTCGAATAGCGGGAGGGCCAGGGAATGAGCAGTTCTTC. Its protein is CASSRIAGGPGNEQFF.

This clonotype was seen a few times. The chain carries TRBV7-9 and TRBJ2-1; 12 nucleotides match TRBD2. V was clipped by 1 base and J by 13 bases; unmatched bases: 2. Germline CDR1 is SEHNR and CDR2 is FQNEAQ (reference sequence). The CDR3 spans 13 residues. This CDR3 reads CASSLGLAGDQFF. The CDR3 DNA follows: TGTGCCAGCAGCTTAGGACTAGCGGGAGATCAGTTCTTC.

This clonotype was observed a handful of times. This chain connects TRBV7-2 to TRBJ2-1; the match to TRBD2 covers 11 bases. The CDR3 runs 14 residues. Per germline, CDR1 SGHTA and CDR2 FQGNSA. J lost 12 bases, V lost 7 bases, and 11 bases had no gene match. CDR3 bases: TGTGCCAGCATTCTAGCGGGAGGAGGGGTTTGGCAGTTCTTC. This sequence encodes CASILAGGGVWQFF.

The table lists this clonotype with a few counts. This chain uses TRBV2 with TRBJ2-1, with D possibly being TRBD2 (5 bases). CDR3 length: 16 amino acids. Trimming removed 1 base from V and 3 bases from J, with 13 bases in between. Per germline, CDR1 SNHLY and CDR2 FYNNEI. The CDR3 nucleotides read TGTGCCAGCAGTGAAGGGAGGCAGAGTTACTACAATGAGCAGTTCTTC. Its protein is CASSEGRQSYYNEQFF.

This clonotype was observed a few times. This chain uses TRBV2 with TRBJ1-1; 9 bases line up with TRBD1. The CDR3 has 13 amino acids. Germline V gene lookup returns CDR1 SNHLY and CDR2 FYNNEI. V dropped 4 bases and J dropped 7; count of bases not matched to a gene: 4. CDR3 sequence: CASSADRGFEAFF. CDR3 in DNA: TGTGCCAGCAGTGCGGACAGGGGTTTTGAAGCTTTCTTT.

This sequence joins TRBV29-1 and TRBJ1-1, with D uncertain. The CDR3 consists of 12 residues. Looked up from germline, CDR1 is SQVTM and CDR2 is ANQGSEA. V was cut by 7 bases and J by 4 bases, with 13 bases left in between. The CDR3 DNA follows: TGCAGCGGGGAGCAGGTTCTCACTGAAGCTTTCTTT. The encoded protein is CSGEQVLTEAFF. Complete variable domain (other parts from reference TRBV29-1 and TRBJ1-1): SAVISQKPSRDICQRGTSLTIQCQVDSQVTMMFWYRQQPGQSLTLIATANQGSEATYESGFVIDKFPISRPNLTFSTLTVSNMSPEDSSIYLCSGEQVLTEAFFGQGTRLTVV.

The chain has TRBV5-1 and TRBJ2-5; a weak D match, TRBD1 (5 bases). V lost 2 bases to trimming and J lost 5 bases, with 19 bases between them. The CDR3 totals 16 residues. Looked up from germline, CDR1 is SGHRS and CDR2 is YFSETQ. Written as DNA, the CDR3 is TGCGCCAGCAGCTTTTCGACCGGCAGGGCTCGGGAGACCCAGTACTTC. Translation gives CASSFSTGRARETQYF.

The rearrangement links TRBV11-3 to TRBJ2-1; D remains unclear. CDR1 and CDR2 from the germline V gene are SGHNT and YENEEA. Trimming pared 6 bases from V and 3 bases from J, leaving 12 bases between. The CDR3 contains 14 residues. The CDR3 loop is CASSQYMGYNEQFF. The CDR3 DNA reads TGTGCCAGCAGTCAATACATGGGCTACAATGAGCAGTTCTTC. The full variable domain, in which reference TRBV11-3 and TRBJ2-1 provide the parts outside the CDR3, is EAGVVQSPRYKIIEKKQPVAFWCNPISGHNTLYWYLQNLGQGPELLIRYENEEAVDDSQLPKDRFSAERLKGVDSTLKIQPAELGDSAVYLCASSQYMGYNEQFFGPGTRLTVL.

As for this clonotype: The junction departs from the called germline gene at one end, perhaps through a read error. J is TRBJ2-1 and V is TRBV4-3, with TRBD2 matching 7 bases. Germline V gene data show CDR1 as LGHNA and CDR2 as YSLEER. The CDR3 is 16 residues long. The CDR3 region has the DNA TGCGTCAGCAGCCAAGATCGAGGACTAGGATACAATGAGCAGTTCTTC. It yields the protein CVSSQDRGLGYNEQFF.

The CDR3 DNA reads TGTGCCAGCAAACAGAGCATGTTCTCTGGAAACACCATATATTTT. The encoded protein is CASKQSMFSGNTIYF. This chain uses TRBV6-1 with TRBJ1-3; D remains unclear. The CDR3 contains 15 residues. CDR1 and CDR2 (germline): MNHNS, SASEGT. V dropped 7 bases and J dropped 0 bases, with 13 bases sitting between them.

V gene TRBV15 combines with J gene TRBJ1-1; TRBD1 agrees at 9 bases. Trimming took 0 bases from V and 4 from J; bases not matched to a gene: 15. The CDR3 runs to 19 residues. The germline CDR1 and CDR2 sequences are LNHNV and YYDKDF (reference sequence). As DNA, the CDR3 is TGTGCCACCAGCAGAGATAGCCGGGACAGGGCCATGGGGGGCACTGAAGCTTTCTTT. It translates to CATSRDSRDRAMGGTEAFF.

In its sample, this clonotype was seen a few times. The chain employs TRBV29-1 and TRBJ2-5; D perhaps matches TRBD1 (6 bases). V was clipped by 0 bases and J by 4 bases, with 12 bases between them. The CDR3 sequence is 14 residues long. Germline-derived CDR1 and CDR2 are SQVTM and ANQGSEA. The CDR3 protein is CSVEDAGRGETQYF. CDR3 bases: TGCAGCGTTGAAGATGCGGGCAGGGGAGAGACCCAGTACTTC. The whole variable domain, filled in from reference TRBV29-1 and TRBJ2-5, reads SAVISQKPSRDICQRGTSLTIQCQVDSQVTMMFWYRQQPGQSLTLIATANQGSEATYESGFVIDKFPISRPNLTFSTLTVSNMSPEDSSIYLCSVEDAGRGETQYFGPGTRLLVL.

V and J are TRBV7-2 and TRBJ2-7; D gene ambiguous. The germline V gene has CDR1 SGHTA and CDR2 FQGNSA. This CDR3 comprises 12 residues. The V and J ends lost 3 bases and 6 bases respectively, with 9 bases between them. The CDR3 protein is CASSFATGEQYF. The CDR3 DNA is TGTGCCAGCAGCTTTGCTACTGGCGAGCAGTACTTC.